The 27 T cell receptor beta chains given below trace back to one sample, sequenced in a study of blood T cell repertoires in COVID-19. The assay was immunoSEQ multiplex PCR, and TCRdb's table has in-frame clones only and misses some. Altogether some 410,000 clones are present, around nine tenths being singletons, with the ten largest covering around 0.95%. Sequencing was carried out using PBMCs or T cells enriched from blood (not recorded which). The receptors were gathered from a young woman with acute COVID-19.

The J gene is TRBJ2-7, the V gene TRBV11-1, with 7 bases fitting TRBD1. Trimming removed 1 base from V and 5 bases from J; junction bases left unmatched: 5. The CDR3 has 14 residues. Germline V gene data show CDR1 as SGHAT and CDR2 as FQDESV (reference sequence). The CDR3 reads CASSLDRDSHEQYF. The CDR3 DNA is TGTGCCAGCAGCTTAGACAGGGACAGCCACGAGCAGTACTTC.

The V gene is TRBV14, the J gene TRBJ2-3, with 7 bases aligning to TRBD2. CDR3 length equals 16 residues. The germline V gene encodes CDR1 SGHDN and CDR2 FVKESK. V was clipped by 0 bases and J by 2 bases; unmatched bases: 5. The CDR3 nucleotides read TGTGCCAGCAGCCAAGATCTAGCGGAGTTCACAGATACGCAGTATTTT. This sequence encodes CASSQDLAEFTDTQYF.

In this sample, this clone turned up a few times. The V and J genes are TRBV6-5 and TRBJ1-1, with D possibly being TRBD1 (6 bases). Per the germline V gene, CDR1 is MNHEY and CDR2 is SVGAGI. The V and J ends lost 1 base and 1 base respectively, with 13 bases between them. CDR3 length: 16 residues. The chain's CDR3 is CASSYWGLQGNTEAFF. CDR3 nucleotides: TGTGCCAGCAGTTACTGGGGGTTACAGGGGAACACTGAAGCTTTCTTT.

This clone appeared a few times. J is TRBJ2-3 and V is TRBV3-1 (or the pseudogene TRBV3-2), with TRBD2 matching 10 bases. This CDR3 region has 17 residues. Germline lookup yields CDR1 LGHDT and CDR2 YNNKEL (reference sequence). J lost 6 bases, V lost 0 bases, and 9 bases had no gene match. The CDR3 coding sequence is TGTGCCAGCAGCCAAGAACCTAGCGGGGGTCCCTGGGATACGCAGTATTTT. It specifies CASSQEPSGGPWDTQYF.

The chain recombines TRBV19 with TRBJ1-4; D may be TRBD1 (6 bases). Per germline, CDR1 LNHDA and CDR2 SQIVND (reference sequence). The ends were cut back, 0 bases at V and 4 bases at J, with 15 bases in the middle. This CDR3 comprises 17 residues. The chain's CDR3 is CASSIDRRRGFNEKLFF. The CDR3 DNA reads TGTGCCAGTAGTATAGATCGTCGCAGGGGATTTAATGAAAAACTGTTTTTT.

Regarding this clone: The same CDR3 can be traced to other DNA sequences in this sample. This CDR3 is CASSEDRGTYEQYF. CDR3 sequence (DNA): TGTGCCAGCAGTGAGGACAGGGGAACCTACGAGCAGTACTTC. The V and J genes are TRBV2 and TRBJ2-7, with 9 bases identical to TRBD1. This CDR3 is 14 amino acids long. V lost 3 bases, J lost 2 bases, and 2 bases stayed unmatched. From germline, CDR1 is SNHLY and CDR2 FYNNEI.

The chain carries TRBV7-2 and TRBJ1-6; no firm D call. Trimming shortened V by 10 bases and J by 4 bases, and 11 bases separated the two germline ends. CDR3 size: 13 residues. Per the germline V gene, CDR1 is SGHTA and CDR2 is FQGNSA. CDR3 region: CATGYWYNSPLHF. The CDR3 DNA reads TGTGCCACCGGTTATTGGTATAATTCACCCCTCCACTTT.

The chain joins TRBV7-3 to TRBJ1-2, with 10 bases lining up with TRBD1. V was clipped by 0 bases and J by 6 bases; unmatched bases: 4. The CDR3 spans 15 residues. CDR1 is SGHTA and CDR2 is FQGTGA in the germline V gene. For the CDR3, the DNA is TGTGCCAGCAGCTTAACGCCCGGGACAGGGGATGGCTACACCTTC. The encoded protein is CASSLTPGTGDGYTF. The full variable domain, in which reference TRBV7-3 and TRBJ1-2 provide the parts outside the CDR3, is GAGVSQTPSNKVTEKGKYVELRCDPISGHTALYWYRQSLGQGPEFLIYFQGTGAADDSGLPNDRFFAVRPEGSVSTLKIQRTERGDSAVYLCASSLTPGTGDGYTFGSGTRLTVV.

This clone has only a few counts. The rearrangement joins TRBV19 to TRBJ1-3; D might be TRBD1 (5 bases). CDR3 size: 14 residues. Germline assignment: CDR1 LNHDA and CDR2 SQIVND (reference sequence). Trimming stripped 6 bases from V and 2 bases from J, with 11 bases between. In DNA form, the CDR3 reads TGTGCCAGTAGGGGGGGGAACCCTGGAAACACCATATATTTT. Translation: CASRGGNPGNTIYF.

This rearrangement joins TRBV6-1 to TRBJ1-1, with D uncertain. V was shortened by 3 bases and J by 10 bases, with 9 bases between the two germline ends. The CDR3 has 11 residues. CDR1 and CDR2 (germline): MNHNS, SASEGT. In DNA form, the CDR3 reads TGTGCCAGCAGTGATAAACCGGGAGCTTTCTTT. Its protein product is CASSDKPGAFF.

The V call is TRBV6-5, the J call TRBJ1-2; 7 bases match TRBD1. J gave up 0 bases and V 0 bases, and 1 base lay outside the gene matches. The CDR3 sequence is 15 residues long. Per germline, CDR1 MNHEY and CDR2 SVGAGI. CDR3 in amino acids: CASSYSGTANYGYTF. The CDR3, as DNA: TGTGCCAGCAGTTACTCAGGGACAGCTAACTATGGCTACACCTTC.

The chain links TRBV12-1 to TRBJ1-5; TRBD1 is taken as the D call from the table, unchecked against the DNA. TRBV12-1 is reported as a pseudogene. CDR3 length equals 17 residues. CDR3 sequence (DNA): TGTGCCAGCAGCCCCACGAGGGGACAGTTTGGCAATCAGCCCCAGCATTTT. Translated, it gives CASSPTRGQFGNQPQHF.

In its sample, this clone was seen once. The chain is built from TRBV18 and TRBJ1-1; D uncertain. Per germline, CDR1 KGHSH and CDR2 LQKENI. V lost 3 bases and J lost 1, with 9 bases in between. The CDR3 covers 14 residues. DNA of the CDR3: TGTGCCAGCTCACCCTCGGAGGGGAACACTGAAGCTTTCTTT. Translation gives CASSPSEGNTEAFF.

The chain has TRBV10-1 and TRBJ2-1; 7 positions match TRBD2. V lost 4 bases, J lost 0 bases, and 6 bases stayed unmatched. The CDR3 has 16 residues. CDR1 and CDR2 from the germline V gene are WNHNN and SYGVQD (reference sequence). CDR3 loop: CASSGRRTSSYNEQFF. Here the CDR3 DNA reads TGCGCCAGCAGTGGCCGGAGGACTAGCTCCTACAATGAGCAGTTCTTC.

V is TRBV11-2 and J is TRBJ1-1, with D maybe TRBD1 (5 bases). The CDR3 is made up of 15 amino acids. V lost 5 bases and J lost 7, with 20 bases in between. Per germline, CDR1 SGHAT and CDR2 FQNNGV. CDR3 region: CASSPAGTHGGEAFF. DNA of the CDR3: TGTGCCAGCAGCCCTGCCGGGACTCACGGGGGTGAAGCTTTCTTT.

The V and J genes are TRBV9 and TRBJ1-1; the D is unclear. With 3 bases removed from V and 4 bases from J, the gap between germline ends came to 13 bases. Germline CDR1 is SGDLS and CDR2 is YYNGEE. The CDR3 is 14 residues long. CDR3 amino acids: CASSEIGVGTEAFF. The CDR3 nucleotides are TGTGCCAGCAGCGAGATCGGTGTTGGCACTGAAGCTTTCTTT.

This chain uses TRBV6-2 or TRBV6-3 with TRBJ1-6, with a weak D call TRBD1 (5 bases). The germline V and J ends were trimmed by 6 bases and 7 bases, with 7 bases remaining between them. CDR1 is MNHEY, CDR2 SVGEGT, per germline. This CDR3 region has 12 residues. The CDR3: CASSHRNSPLHF. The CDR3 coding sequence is TGTGCCAGCAGCCACAGGAATTCACCCCTCCACTTT.

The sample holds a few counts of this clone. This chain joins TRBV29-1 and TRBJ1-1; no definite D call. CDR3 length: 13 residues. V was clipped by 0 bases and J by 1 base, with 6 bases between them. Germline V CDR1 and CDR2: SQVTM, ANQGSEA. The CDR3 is CSVEDQENTEAFF. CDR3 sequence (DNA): TGCAGCGTTGAAGATCAGGAGAACACTGAAGCTTTCTTT.

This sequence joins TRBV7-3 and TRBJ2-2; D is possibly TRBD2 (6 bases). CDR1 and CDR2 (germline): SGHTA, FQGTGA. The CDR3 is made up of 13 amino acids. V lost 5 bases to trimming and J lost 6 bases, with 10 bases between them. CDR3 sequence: CASSPSGAGELFF. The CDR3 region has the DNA TGTGCCAGCAGCCCATCGGGGGCCGGGGAGCTGTTTTTT.

The CDR3 is CASSVGGQARDTIYF. The DNA of the CDR3 is TGTGCCAGCAGCGTAGGGGGCCAGGCCCGCGACACCATATATTTT. The chain uses TRBV9 and TRBJ1-3, with TRBD1 as a possible D gene (5 bases). The ends were cut back, 0 bases at V and 8 bases at J, with 15 bases in the middle. Germline V lookup: CDR1 SGDLS, CDR2 YYNGEE. The CDR3 length is 15 residues.

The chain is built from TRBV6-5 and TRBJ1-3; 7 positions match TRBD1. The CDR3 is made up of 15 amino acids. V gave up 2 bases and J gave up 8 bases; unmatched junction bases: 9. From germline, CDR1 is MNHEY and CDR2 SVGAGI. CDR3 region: CASSYDSDRIDTIYF. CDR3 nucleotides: TGTGCCAGCAGTTACGATTCGGACAGGATAGACACCATATATTTT.

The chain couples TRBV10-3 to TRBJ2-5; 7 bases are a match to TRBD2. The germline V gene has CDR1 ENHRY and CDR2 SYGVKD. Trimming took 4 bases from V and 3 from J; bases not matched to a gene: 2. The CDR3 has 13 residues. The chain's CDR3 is CAISVRGEETQYF. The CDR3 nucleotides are TGTGCCATCAGTGTACGGGGGGAAGAGACCCAGTACTTC.

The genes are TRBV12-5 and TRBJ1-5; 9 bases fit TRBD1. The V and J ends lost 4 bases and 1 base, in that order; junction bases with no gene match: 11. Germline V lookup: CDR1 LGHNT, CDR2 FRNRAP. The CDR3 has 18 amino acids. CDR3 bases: TGTGCTAGTGGTTCACCCCCGGGACAGGGTAGGAGCAATCAGCCCCAGCATTTT. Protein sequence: CASGSPPGQGRSNQPQHF.

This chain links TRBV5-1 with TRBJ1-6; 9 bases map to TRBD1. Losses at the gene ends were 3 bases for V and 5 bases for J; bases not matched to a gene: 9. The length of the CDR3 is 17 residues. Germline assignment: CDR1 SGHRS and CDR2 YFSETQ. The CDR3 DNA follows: TGCGCCAGCAGCTCGAAGACAGGGGGTCGAGATAATTCACCCCTCCACTTT. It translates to CASSSKTGGRDNSPLHF. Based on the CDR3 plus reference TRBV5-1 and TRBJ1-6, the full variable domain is KAGVTQTPRYLIKTRGQQVTLSCSPISGHRSVSWYQQTPGQGLQFLFEYFSETQRNKGNFPGRFSGRQFSNSRSEMNVSTLELGDSALYLCASSSKTGGRDNSPLHFGNGTRLTVT.

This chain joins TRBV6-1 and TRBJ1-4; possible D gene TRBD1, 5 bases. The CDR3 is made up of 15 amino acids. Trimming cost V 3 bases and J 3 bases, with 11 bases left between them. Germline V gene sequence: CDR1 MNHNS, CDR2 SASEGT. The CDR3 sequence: CASSDGPGANEKLFF. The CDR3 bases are TGTGCCAGCAGTGATGGGCCGGGGGCTAATGAAAAACTGTTTTTT.

CDR3 nucleotides: TGCGCCAGCAGTCCGGGACAGAGCCAAACCTACGAGCAGTACTTC. Its protein product is CASSPGQSQTYEQYF. The chain links TRBV5-1 to TRBJ2-7; TRBD1 agrees at 7 bases. CDR3 length: 15 residues. Trimming took 5 bases from V and 2 from J; bases not matched to a gene: 10. Germline-derived CDR1 and CDR2 are SGHRS and YFSETQ.

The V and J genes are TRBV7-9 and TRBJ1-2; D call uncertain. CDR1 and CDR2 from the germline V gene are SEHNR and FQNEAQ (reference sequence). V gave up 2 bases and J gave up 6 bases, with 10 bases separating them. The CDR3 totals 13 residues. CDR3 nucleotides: TGTGCCAGCAGCTTAATCGGTTTCCATGGCTACACCTTC. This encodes CASSLIGFHGYTF.